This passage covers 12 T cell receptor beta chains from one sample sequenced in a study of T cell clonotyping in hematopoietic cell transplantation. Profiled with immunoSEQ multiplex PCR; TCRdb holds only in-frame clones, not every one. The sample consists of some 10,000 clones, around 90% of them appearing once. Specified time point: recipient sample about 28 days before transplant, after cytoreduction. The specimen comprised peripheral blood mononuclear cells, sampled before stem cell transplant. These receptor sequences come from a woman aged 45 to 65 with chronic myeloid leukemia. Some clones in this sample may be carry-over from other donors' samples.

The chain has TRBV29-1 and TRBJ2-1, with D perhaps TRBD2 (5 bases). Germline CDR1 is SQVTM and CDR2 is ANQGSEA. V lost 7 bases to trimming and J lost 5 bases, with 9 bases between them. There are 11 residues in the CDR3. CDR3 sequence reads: CSGRADNEQFF. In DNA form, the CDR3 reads TGCAGCGGGCGAGCGGACAATGAGCAGTTCTTC.

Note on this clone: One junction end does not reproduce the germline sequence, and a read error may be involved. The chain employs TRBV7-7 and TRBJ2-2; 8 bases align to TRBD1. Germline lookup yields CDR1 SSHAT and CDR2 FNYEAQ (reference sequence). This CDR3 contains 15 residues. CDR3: CASSPTGGNTGELFF. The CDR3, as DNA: TGTGCTAGCAGCCCCACAGGGGGGAACACCGGGGAGCTGTTTTTT. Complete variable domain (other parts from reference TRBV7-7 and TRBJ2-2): GAGVSQSPRYKVTKRGQDVTLRCDPISSHATLYWYQQALGQGPEFLTYFNYEAQPDKSGLPSDRFSAERPEGSISTLTIQRTEQRDSAMYRCASSPTGGNTGELFFGEGSRLTVL.

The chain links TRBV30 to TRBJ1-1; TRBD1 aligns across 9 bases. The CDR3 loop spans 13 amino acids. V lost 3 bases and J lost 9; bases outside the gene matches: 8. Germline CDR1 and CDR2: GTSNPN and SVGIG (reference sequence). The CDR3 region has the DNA TGTGCCTGGAGAGACAGGGGGACACCCAAAGCTTTCTTT. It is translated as CAWRDRGTPKAFF.

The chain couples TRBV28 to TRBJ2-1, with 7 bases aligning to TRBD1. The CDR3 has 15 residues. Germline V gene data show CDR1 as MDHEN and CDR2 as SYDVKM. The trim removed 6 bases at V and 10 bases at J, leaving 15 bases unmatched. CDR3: CASSQKPGQQDEQFF. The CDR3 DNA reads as TGTGCCAGCAGCCAGAAACCGGGACAGCAGGACGAGCAGTTCTTC.

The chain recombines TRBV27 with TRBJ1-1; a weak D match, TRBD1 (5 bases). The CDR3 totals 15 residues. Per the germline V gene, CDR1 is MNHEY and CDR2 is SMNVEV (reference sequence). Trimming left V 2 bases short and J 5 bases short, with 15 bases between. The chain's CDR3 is CASSLSLGAWTEAFF. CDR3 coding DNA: TGTGCCAGCAGTTTAAGTCTAGGGGCATGGACTGAAGCTTTCTTT.

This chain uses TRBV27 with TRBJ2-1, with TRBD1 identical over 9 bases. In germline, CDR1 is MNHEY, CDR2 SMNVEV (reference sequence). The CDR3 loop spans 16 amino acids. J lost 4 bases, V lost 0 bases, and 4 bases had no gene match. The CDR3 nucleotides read TGTGCCAGCAGTTTATCGGGACAGGGTCTATACAATGAGCAGTTCTTC. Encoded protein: CASSLSGQGLYNEQFF.

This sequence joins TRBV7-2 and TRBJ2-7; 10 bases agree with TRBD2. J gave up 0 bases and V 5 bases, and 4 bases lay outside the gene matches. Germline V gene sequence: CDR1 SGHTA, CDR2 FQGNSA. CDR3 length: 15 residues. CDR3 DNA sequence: TGTGCCAGCAGCCTGAGCGGGAGGGCCTCCTACGAGCAGTACTTC. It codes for CASSLSGRASYEQYF.

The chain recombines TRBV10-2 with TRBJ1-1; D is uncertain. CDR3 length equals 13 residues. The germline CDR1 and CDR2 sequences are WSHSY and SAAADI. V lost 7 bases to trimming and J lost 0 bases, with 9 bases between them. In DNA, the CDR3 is TGCGCCAGCACGCATCAGGTGAACACTGAAGCTTTCTTT. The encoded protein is CASTHQVNTEAFF.

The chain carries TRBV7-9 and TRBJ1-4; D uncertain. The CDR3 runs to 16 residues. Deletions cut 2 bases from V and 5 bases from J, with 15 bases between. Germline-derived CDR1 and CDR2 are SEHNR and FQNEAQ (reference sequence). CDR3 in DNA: TGTGCCAGCAGCTTAAGGTTTAACAGCCGAAATGAAAAACTGTTTTTT. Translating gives CASSLRFNSRNEKLFF. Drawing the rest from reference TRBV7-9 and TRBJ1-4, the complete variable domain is DTGVSQNPRHKITKRGQNVTFRCDPISEHNRLYWYRQTLGQGPEFLTYFQNEAQLEKSRLLSDRFSAERPKGSFSTLEIQRTEQGDSAMYLCASSLRFNSRNEKLFFGSGTQLSVL.

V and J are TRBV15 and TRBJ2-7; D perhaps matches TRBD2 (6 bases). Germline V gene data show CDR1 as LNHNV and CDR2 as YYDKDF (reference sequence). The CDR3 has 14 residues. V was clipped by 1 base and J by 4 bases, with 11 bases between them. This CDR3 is CATSRGGGVYEQYF. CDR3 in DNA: TGTGCCACCAGCAGAGGAGGCGGGGTATACGAGCAGTACTTC. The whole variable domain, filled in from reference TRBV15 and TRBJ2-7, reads DAMVIQNPRYQVTQFGKPVTLSCSQTLNHNVMYWYQQKSSQAPKLLFHYYDKDFNNEADTPDNFQSRRPNTSFCFLDIRSPGLGDTAMYLCATSRGGGVYEQYFGPGTRLTVT.

The CDR3 nucleotides read TGTGCCAGCAGCCGACTAGCGGGAGCGTCCGGGGAGCTGTTTTTT. Translated: CASSRLAGASGELFF. The chain combines TRBV28 with TRBJ2-2, with 12 bases that match TRBD2. With V trimmed by 6 bases and J by 6 bases, 5 bases remained unmatched. Germline V gives CDR1 MDHEN, CDR2 SYDVKM. This CDR3 region has 15 residues.

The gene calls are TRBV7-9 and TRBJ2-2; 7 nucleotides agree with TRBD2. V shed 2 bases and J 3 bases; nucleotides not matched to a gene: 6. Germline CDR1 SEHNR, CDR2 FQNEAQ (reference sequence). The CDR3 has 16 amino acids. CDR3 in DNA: TGTGCCAGCAGCTTAATCGCGGGAGTGGACACCGGGGAGCTGTTTTTT. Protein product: CASSLIAGVDTGELFF.